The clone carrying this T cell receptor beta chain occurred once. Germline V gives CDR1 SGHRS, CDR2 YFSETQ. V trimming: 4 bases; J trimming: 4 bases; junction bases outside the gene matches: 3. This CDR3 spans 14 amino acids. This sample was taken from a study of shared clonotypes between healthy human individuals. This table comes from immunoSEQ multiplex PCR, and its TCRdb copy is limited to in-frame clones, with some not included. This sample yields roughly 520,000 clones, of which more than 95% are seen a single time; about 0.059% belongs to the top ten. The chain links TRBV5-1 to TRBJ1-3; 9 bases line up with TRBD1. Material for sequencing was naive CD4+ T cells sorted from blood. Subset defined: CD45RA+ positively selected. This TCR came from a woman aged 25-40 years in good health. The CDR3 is CASSKGTGGNTIYF. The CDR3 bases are TGCGCCAGCAGCAAAGGGACAGGGGGAAACACCATATATTTT.